This entry describes one T cell receptor beta chain. This clone occurred a few times. Its specific antigen is unknown. There are no base qualities to consult, and no much larger clone falls within one base. The entry originates in a study of beta chain features in type 1 diabetes listed by TCRdb under 2018. Study-wide context: No differences in mean age, gender distribution, total cell number or subset yield were found between patients and healthy donors. A total of around 110,000,000 sorted cells were examined across all samples, and a strong correlation was observed between cell number per subset and RNA yield. In the study, recently diagnosed type 1 diabetes patients and matched healthy donors were compared on the TCRB repertoires of their sorted circulating CD4+ T cell subsets. Regulatory and stem cell-like memory subsets were obtained from only 8 patients and roughly 8 healthy donors, while naive and central memory subsets were obtained from all 30 or so donors. Results and caveats for the whole study, not just this receptor: Sequencing cDNA rather than genomic DNA could over-represent highly expressing activated cells, although activation and CD3 levels did not differ between groups. PCR may preferentially amplify shorter templates, but because patient and control samples were amplified and corrected together, any resulting skew would affect both groups equally. Because small numbers of individuals were included in the HLA sub-analyses, any influence of HLA type on TCRB rearrangement was left unresolved. At VDJ recombination sites, patients with type 1 diabetes made fewer insertions and deleted more nucleotides, a pattern implying thymic rearrangement abnormalities. In all four CD4+ subsets, TCRB CDR3 length was moderately but significantly shorter in type 1 diabetes patients. Naive, central memory and regulatory TCRB repertoires appeared to be more similar among patients than among healthy donors.

As encoded in the germline V gene (reference sequence), CDR1 is LNHDA while CDR2 is SQIVND. The CDR3 sequence holds 11 residues, the cysteine and phenylalanine included. The kept DNA is CDR3 alone, 33 bases in frame from the first base. V is cut by 5 bases and J by 12 bases, and the space between the germline ends is 13 bases. From each donor, a single peripheral blood sample of about 100 mL on average was drawn into heparinised tubes. A BD FACSAria II was used to sort naive, central memory, regulatory and stem cell-like memory CD4+ T cells with a panel that included CD45RO, CCR7, CD25, CD127, CD95 and CD27. Purity was above 95% for every sorted population. PBMCs were isolated immediately by Lymphoprep density gradient centrifugation and stained directly without culture. So that batch effects would be minimized, each experiment stained and sorted samples in pairs, pairing one healthy donor with one patient.

The High Capacity cDNA Reverse Transcription Kit was used to reverse transcribe all of the isolated RNA, meaning that expressed TCRB transcripts were what got sequenced. Naive, central memory and regulatory T cell samples underwent deep immunoSEQ sequencing, averaging approximately 3.3 million total reads per sample. Sorted cells were lysed in RLT buffer and RNA was extracted with DNase-treated RNeasy Micro or Mini kits, depending on cell number. Each cell subset was processed on its own to prevent cross-contamination, while patient and healthy donor samples were processed together. The immunoSEQ multiplex PCR was used to amplify TCRB sequences from cDNA, yielding 87-bp fragments that span the CDR3 region. The amplicons were sequenced using the Illumina HiSeq platform. The source study handled its data this way. Synthetic template baselines were used to correct PCR bias computationally, reads within Hamming distance 2 were collapsed together, and singletons that could not be merged were discarded. Reads were aligned against IMGT to assign V, D and J genes, CDR3 length and insertions or deletions at six rearrangement sites. Clonotype counts were normalized to sorted cell number within each subset before computing true diversity and Gini coefficients with the tcR R package. The overlap coefficient, calculated on TCRB nucleotide sequences, was used to quantify repertoire sharing. TCRdb limited this immuneACCESS table to in-frame rearrangements with V and J called. A share of clones is missing; checked studies link under half to unresolved V genes, and the rest is unexplained. That table gives V, J and clone size, and the DNA gave D and trimming. Present in this sample are about 150,000 clones, 7.8% of which were seen just once. The ten biggest clones cover about 0.9% of the sample.

Sample: central memory CD4+ T cells from blood. The TCR was taken from a woman between 40 and 55 years old with type 1 diabetes. The V and J genes are TRBV19 and TRBJ1-1, with the D gene not clear enough to name. The base sequence is TGTGCCAGTAGTCGGGCAGCGGGAACTTTCTTT. Translated, it gives CASSRAAGTFF.